This is a list of T cell receptor beta chains from one sample in a study of post-analysis software for immune sequencing data. From the PCR reads, TCRdb called clonotypes with MiXCR, one entry per CDR3 protein. The sample consists of about 760,000 distinct CDR3 sequences, just under 30% of them appearing once. Sequenced: blood. The origin of the receptors is a girl aged 10 to 17 with multiple sclerosis. The CDR3 runs from the conserved cysteine through the conserved F or W.

15 TRBJ2-1 TRBV12-5 CASASGQGGFDEQFF
14 TRBJ2-1 TRBV6-2/TRBV6-3 CASSYPAANNEQFF
14 TRBJ1-5 TRBV20-1 CSARGSGSNQPQHF
12 TRBJ2-7 TRBV7-9 CASSHAGYEQYF
11 TRBJ2-7 TRBV7-2 CASSFSYEQYF
12 TRBJ2-1 TRBV20-1 CSARDLVRGQFF
16 TRBJ2-3 TRBV4-1 CASSQGRASGTGTQYF
16 TRBJ2-5 TRBV4-3 CASSQERAGGPKTQYF
11 TRBJ2-1 TRBV7-9 CASSLVVGQFF
15 TRBJ1-6 TRBV7-6 CASSPSGNYNSPLHF
15 . TRBV5-1 CASSLVAAGIHEQYF
16 TRBJ2-5 TRBV7-7 CASSLSGQGAGETQYF
18 TRBJ2-7 TRBV9 CASSGPVERGGSSYEQYF
15 TRBJ1-2 TRBV29-1 CSVIGTGSFDYGYTF
13 TRBJ2-5 TRBV10-3 CAINRGEEETQYF
13 TRBJ2-7 TRBV9 CASSAGPNYEQYF
15 TRBJ1-5 TRBV5-5 CASSPLGYSNQPQHF
15 TRBJ1-4 TRBV7-2 CASSLPGGAGEKLFF
16 TRBJ2-5 TRBV29-1 CSAEGLAGNPQETQYF
14 TRBJ2-7 TRBV10-3 CAISDRGGKDEQYF
15 TRBJ2-7 TRBV29-1 CSVEVVGSHLYEQYF
14 TRBJ1-4 TRBV7-9 CASSSLGPNEKLFF
15 TRBJ2-7 TRBV5-1 CASSLTGTGNYEQYF
14 . TRBV20-1 CSAYSGSSYNEQYF
13 TRBJ1-2 TRBV7-9 CASGGTKEDGYTF
16 TRBJ1-6 TRBV2 CASNDRGSSYNSPLHF
14 TRBJ2-3 TRBV28 CASSFIRGVDTQYF
15 TRBJ2-3 TRBV20-1 CSATLSSGGTDTQYF
12 TRBJ2-3 TRBV29-1 CSAYDGTDTQYF
12 TRBJ1-2 TRBV6-1 CASRDSNYGYTF
16 TRBJ2-3 TRBV4-2 CASSPRRRESTDTQYF
15 TRBJ2-2 TRBV5-1 CASRDGQGHTGELFF
13 TRBJ1-1 TRBV29-1 CSVGGRGGNEAFF
13 TRBJ2-1 TRBV28 CASSFGSFPEQFF
12 TRBJ2-4 TRBV28 CASTGPGNIQYF
17 TRBJ1-2 TRBV24-1 CATSDFVDGNTNYGYTF
16 TRBJ2-3 TRBV10-3 CAISESRQGRSDTQYF
14 TRBJ2-5 TRBV20-1 CSASPRVGGGTQYF
16 TRBJ2-7 TRBV24-1 CATSPGTGQAFREQYF
15 TRBJ1-1 TRBV15 CATSREVRVVAEAFF